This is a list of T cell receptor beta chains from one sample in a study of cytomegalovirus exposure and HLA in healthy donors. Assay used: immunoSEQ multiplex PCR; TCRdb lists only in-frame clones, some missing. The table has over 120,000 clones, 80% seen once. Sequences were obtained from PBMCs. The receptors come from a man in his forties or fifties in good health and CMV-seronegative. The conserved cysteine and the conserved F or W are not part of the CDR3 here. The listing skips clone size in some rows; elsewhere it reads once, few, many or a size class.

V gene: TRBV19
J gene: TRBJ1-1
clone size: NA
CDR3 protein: ASSTGQALGTEAF

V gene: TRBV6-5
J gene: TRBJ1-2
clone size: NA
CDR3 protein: ASRPQGPGGYT

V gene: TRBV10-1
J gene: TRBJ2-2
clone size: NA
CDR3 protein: ASTRVENTGELF

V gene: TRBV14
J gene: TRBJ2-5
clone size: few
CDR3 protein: ASSKTLRETQY

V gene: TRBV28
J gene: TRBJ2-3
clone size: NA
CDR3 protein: ASSLFLAGGTDTQY

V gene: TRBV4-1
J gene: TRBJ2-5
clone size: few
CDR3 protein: ASSQDEPTGTQY

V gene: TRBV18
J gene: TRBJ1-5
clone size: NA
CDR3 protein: ASSPGTGRLGPQH

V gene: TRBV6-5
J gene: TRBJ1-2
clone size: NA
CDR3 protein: ASSYEGLHDGYT

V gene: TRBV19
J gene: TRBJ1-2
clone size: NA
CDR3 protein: ALTPGGAKGGYT

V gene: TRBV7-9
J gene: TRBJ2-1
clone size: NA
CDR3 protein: ASSFDRERGEQF

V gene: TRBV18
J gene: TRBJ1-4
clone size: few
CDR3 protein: ASSPNQYGKLF

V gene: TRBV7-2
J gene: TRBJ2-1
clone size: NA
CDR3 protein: ASSRDRGGNEQF

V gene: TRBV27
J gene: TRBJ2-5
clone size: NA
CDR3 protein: ASSLATAKGETQY

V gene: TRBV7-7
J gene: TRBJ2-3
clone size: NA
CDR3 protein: ASSLWGDTDTQY

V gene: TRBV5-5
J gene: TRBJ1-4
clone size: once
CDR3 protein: ASSYDRGGEKLF

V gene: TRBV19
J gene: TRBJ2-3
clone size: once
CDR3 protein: ASSITSGLYTDTQY

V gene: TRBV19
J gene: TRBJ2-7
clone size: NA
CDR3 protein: ASSIGGVPTYEQY

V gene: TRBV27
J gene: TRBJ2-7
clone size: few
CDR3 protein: ASSLSRIRVEQY

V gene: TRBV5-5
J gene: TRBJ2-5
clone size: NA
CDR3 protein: ASSLWGEETQY

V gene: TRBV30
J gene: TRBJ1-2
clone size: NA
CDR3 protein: AWSGTGTSYT

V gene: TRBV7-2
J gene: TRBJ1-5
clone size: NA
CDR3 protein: ASSLAHGQGSRQPQH

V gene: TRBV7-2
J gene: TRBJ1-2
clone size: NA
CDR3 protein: ASSLGAGGTSWGYT

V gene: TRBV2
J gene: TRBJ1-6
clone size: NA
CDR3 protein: ASSGRGGDNSPLH

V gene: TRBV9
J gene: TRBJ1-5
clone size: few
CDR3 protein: ASSVGQGLGPQH

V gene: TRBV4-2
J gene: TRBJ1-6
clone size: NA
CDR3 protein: ASSQGGGRAFSYNSPLH

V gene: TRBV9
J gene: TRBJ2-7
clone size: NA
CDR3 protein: ASSEAEEDEQY

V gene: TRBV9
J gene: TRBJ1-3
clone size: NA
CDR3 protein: ASSVDLGGGNTIY

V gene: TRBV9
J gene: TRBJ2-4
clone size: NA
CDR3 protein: ASSVAASRNIQY

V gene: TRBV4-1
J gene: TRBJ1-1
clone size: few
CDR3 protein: ASSPDRVSEAF